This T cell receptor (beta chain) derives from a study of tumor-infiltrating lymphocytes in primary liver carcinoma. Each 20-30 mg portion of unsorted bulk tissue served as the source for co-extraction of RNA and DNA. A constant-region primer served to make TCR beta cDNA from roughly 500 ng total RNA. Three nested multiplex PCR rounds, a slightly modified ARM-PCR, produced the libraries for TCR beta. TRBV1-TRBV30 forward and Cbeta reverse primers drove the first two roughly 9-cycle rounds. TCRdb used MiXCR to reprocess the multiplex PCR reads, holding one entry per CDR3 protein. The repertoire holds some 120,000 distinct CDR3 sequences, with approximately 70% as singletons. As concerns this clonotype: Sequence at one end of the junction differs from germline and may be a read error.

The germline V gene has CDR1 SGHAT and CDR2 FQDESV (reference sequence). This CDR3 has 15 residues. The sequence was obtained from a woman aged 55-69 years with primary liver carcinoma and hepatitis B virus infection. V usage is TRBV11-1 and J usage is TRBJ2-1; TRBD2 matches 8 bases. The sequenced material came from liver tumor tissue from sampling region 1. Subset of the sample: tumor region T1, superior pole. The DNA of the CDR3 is TGTCCCAGCAGCTTGGCTAGCGGGCTTAACAACGAGCAGTTCTTC. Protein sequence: CPSSLASGLNNEQFF.